The present T cell receptor (beta chain) was sequenced within a study of cytotoxic CD8 clonotypes in ibrutinib-treated CLL. Germline values: CDR1 MNHEY, CDR2 SMNVEV (reference sequence). Trimming removed 7 bases at V and 2 bases at J, with 11 bases between. This CDR3 spans 13 amino acids. TCR beta library input comprised roughly 1.8 micrograms of genomic DNA from cryopreserved PBMCs. The study's findings and limits: Clonality was higher at ibrutinib response and returned toward baseline at progression.

About this clone: Its specificity is unknown.

With sequencing, the targeted depth ranged from 1 in 200,000 to 1 in 1 million T cells. Sequencing used immunoSEQ multiplex PCR; TCRdb keeps in-frame clones, though not all of them. The data hold around 200,000 clones, with 70% to 75% observed a single time. This chain joins TRBV27 and TRBJ1-2; weak D call: TRBD1 (6 bases). The clonotype comes from a human donor with chronic lymphocytic leukemia. The sample in question was PBMCs, obtained after 12 months of ibrutinib treatment. CDR3 sequence reads: CASTRGGNYGYTF. The CDR3 DNA is TGTGCCAGCACCAGGGGCGGAAACTATGGCTACACCTTC.